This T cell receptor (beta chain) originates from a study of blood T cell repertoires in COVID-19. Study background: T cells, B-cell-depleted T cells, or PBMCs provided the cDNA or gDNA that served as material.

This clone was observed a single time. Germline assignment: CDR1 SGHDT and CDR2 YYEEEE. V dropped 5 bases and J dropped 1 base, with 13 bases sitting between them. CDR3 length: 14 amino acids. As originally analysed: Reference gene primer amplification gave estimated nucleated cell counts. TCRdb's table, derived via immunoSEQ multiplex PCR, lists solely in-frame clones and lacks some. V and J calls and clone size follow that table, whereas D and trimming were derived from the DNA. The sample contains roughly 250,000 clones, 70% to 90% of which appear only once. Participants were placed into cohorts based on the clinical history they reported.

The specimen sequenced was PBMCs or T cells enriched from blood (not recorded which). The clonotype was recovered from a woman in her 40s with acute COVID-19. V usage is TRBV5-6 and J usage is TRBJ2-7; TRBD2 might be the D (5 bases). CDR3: CASRRRLGSYEQYF. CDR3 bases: TGTGCCAGCAGGAGGAGGTTGGGTTCCTACGAGCAGTACTTC. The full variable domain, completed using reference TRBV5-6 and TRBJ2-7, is DAGVTQSPTHLIKTRGQQVTLRCSPKSGHDTVSWYQQALGQGPQFIFQYYEEEERQRGNFPDRFSGHQFPNYSSELNVNALLLGDSALYLCASRRRLGSYEQYFGPGTRLTVT.